This entry features one T cell receptor (beta chain) sequence. Its target is not known. Germline CDR1 reads SQVTM; CDR2 reads ANQGSEA. The CDR3 extends over 16 amino acids. The trim removed 1 base at V and 1 base at J, leaving 9 bases unmatched. This specimen comes from a study of blood T cells in healthy people across ages. For the second PCR, which ran for about 7 to 12 cycles, a sample-barcoded 5' primer and a J-beta primer mix were used. Each CDR3 protein is one row after TCRdb ran MiXCR on the 5' RACE reads. The sample comprises roughly 1,700,000 distinct CDR3 sequences, under 30% of which are singletons, and around 7.7% rests with the top ten. Broader study findings: Comparison with aged donors showed that long-lived donors had more naive CD4+ cells and higher diversity.

The TCR comes from a young woman in good health. Material for sequencing was blood. The chain employs TRBV29-1 and TRBJ1-1, with 7 nucleotides matching TRBD1. CDR3 nucleotides: TGCAGCGTTGAAGGACTCAGGGGGGTTGGGAACACTGAAGCTTTCTTT. Translated, it gives CSVEGLRGVGNTEAFF.